This T cell receptor (beta chain) was captured by sequencing in a study of T cell changes during pregnancy in multiple sclerosis (dated by TCRdb to about 2019). The study in broad terms: The study looked at changes in the T cell repertoire across pregnancy in women with multiple sclerosis.

CDR1 and CDR2 were assigned from the germline V gene as SGHTS and YDEGEE. The CDR3 starts with the cysteine, ends with the phenylalanine, and has 16 residues. Only the CDR3 region is kept as DNA, spanning 48 bases read in frame from base 1. Relative to germline, V is 4 bases shorter and J is 4 bases shorter, with 18 bases between their ends. Libraries were made using the immunoSEQ multiplex PCR assay. The table comes from immuneACCESS by way of TCRdb, which keeps in-frame sequences with V and J called. Part of the clones is missing from these tables; in studies checked, under half for an unresolved V gene and the rest for unknown reasons. This sample has around 50,000 clones in its table, and almost 95% of those were observed once. The ten largest make up more than 4% of the sample. To note about this clone: Its antigen target is currently unknown. Base qualities are not at hand, and no much larger clone is one base apart.

The receptor was derived from a female donor with multiple sclerosis, enrolled in a pregnancy study. The chain joins TRBV5-8 to TRBJ2-1; TRBD2 is a possible D gene, resting on 6 matching bases. This specimen consisted of CD8+ T cells from peripheral blood mononuclear cells, obtained in the first trimester of pregnancy. The CDR3: CASSPDGSDVYNEQFF. The nucleotides read TGTGCCAGCAGCCCCGACGGGAGTGATGTATACAATGAGCAGTTCTTC.